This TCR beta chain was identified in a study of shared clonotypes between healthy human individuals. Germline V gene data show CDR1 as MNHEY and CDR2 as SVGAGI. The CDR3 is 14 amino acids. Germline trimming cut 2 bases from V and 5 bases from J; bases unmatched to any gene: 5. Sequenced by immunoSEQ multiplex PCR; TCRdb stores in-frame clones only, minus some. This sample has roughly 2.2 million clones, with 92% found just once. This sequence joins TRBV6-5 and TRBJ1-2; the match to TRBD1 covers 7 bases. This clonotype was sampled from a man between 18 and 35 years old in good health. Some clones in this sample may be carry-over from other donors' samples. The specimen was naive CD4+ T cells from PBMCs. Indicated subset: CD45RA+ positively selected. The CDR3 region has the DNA TGTGCCAGCAGTTACCAAGACAGGGAATATGGCTACACCTTC. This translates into CASSYQDREYGYTF.